This T cell receptor beta chain is drawn from a study of CD8+ T cells in alopecia areata. Concerning this clone itself: The junction shows a germline mismatch at one end, possibly a read error.

The CDR3 is 13 residues long. In germline, CDR1 is GTSNPN, CDR2 SVGIG (reference sequence). Regarding treatment: oral pan-JAK inhibitor, 5-10 mg twice daily. Sequencing templates came from extracted RNA that was reverse transcribed into cDNA. The data were produced by immunoSEQ multiplex PCR, yet TCRdb's version contains in-frame clones alone and is incomplete. The sample yields some 170,000 clones, approximately 53% seen once. This rearrangement joins TRBV30 to TRBJ1-2; weak D call: TRBD1 (5 bases). This receptor was identified in a human donor with alopecia areata. Material: CD8+ T cells sorted from blood, obtained at week 24, from a patient treated with tofacitinib. The DNA of the CDR3 is TGTGCCTGGAGTGACGGACAATACTATGACTACACCTTC. Residues: CAWSDGQYYDYTF.